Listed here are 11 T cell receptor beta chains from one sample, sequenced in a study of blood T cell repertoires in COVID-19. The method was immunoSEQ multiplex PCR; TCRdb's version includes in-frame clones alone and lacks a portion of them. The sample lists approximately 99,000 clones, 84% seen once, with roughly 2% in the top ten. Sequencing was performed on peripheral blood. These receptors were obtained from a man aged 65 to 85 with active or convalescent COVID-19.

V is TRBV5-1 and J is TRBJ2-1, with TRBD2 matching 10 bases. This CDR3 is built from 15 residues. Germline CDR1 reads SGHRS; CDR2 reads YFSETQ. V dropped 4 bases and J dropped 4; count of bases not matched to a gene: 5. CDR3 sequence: CASSALAGPYNEQFF. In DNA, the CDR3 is TGCGCCAGCAGCGCACTAGCGGGGCCGTACAATGAGCAGTTCTTC.

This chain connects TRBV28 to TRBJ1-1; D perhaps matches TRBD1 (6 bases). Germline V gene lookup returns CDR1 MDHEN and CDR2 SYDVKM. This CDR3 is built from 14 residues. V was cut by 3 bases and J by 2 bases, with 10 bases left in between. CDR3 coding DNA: TGTGCCAGCAGTTTGTACAGGGAAAACACTGAAGCTTTCTTT. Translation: CASSLYRENTEAFF.

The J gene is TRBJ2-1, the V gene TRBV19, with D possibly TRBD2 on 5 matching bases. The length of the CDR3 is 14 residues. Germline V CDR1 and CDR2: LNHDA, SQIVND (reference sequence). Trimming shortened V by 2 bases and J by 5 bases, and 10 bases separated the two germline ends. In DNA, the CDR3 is TGTGCCAGTAGTATACCTAGCTGGAACAATGAGCAGTTCTTC. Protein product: CASSIPSWNNEQFF. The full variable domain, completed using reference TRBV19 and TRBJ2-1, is DGGITQSPKYLFRKEGQNVTLSCEQNLNHDAMYWYRQDPGQGLRLIYYSQIVNDFQKGDIAEGYSVSREKKESFPLTVTSAQKNPTAFYLCASSIPSWNNEQFFGPGTRLTVL.

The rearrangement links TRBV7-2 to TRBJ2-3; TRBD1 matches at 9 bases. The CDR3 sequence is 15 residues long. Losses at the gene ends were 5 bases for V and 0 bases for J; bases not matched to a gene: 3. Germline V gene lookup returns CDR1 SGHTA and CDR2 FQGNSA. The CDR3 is CASSLGQGSTDTQYF. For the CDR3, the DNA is TGTGCCAGCAGCCTGGGACAGGGAAGCACAGATACGCAGTATTTT.

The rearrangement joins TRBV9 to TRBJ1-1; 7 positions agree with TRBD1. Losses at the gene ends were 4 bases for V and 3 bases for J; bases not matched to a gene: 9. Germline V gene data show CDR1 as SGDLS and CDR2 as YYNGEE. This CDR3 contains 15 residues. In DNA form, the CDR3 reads TGTGCCAGCAGCCCCAGGACAGGCCCCGACACTGAAGCTTTCTTT. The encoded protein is CASSPRTGPDTEAFF.

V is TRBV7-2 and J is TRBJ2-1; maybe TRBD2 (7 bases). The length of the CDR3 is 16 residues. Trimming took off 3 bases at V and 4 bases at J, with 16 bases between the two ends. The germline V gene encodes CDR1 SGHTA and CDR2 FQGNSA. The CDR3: CASSLAWRGPYNEQFF. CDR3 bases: TGTGCCAGCAGCTTGGCCTGGCGGGGGCCATACAATGAGCAGTTCTTC.

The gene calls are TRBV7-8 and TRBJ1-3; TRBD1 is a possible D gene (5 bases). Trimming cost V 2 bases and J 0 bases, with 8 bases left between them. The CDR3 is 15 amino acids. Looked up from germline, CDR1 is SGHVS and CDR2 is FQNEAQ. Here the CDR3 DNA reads TGTGCCAGCAGCTTATCTACAGGCTCTGGAAACACCATATATTTT. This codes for CASSLSTGSGNTIYF.

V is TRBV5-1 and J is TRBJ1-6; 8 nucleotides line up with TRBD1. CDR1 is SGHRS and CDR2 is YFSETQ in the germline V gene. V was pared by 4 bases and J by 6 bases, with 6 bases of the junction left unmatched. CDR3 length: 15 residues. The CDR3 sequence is CASSHAGGGNSPLHF. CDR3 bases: TGCGCCAGCAGCCACGCAGGGGGCGGTAATTCACCCCTCCACTTT.

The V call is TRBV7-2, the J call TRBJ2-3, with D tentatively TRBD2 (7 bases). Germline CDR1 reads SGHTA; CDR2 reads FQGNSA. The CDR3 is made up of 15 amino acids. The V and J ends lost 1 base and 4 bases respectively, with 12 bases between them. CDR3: CASSLEGGPPDTQYF. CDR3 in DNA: TGTGCCAGCAGCTTAGAGGGGGGGCCTCCAGATACGCAGTATTTT. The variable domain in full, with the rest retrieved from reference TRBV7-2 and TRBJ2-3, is GAGVSQSPSNKVTEKGKDVELRCDPISGHTALYWYRQSLGQGLEFLIYFQGNSAPDKSGLPSDRFSAERTGGSVSTLTIQRTQQEDSAVYLCASSLEGGPPDTQYFGPGTRLTVL.

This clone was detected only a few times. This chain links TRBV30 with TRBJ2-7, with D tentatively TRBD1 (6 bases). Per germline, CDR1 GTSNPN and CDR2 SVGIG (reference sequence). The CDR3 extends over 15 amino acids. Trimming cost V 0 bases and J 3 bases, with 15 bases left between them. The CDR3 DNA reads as TGTGCCTGGAGTGTATCGGGGCAGGGGCTCTACGAGCAGTACTTC. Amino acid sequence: CAWSVSGQGLYEQYF. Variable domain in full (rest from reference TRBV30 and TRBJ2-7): SQTIHQWPATLVQPVGSPLSLECTVEGTSNPNLYWYRQAAGRGLQLLFYSVGIGQISSEVPQNLSASRPQDRQFILSSKKLLLSDSGFYLCAWSVSGQGLYEQYFGPGTRLTVT.

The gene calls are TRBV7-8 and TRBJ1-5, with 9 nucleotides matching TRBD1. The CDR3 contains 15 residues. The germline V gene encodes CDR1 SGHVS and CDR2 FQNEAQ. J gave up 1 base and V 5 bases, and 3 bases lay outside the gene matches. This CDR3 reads CASSGGTGSNQPQHF. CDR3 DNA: TGTGCCAGCAGCGGGGGGACAGGGAGCAATCAGCCCCAGCATTTT.